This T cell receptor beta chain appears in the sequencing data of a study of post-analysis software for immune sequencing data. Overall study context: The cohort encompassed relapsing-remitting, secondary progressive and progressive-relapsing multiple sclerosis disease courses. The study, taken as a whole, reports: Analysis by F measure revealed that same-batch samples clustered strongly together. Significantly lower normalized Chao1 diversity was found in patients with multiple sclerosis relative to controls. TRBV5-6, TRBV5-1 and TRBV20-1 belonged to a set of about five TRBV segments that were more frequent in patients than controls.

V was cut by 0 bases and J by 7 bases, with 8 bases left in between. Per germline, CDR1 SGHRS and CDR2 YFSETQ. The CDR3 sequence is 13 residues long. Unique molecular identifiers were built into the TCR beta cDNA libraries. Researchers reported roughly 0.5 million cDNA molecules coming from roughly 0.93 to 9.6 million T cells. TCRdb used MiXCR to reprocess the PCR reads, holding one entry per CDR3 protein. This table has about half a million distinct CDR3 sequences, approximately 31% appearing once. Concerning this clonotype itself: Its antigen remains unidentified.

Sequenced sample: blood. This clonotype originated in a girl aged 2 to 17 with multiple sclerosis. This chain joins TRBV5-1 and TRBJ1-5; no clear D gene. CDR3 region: CASSLGERQPQHF. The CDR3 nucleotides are TGCGCCAGCAGCTTGGGGGAACGCCAGCCCCAGCATTTT.